A single T cell receptor beta chain is shown here with its context. The antigen is unknown. Germline V gives CDR1 PRHDT, CDR2 FYEKMQ (reference sequence). V was pared by 5 bases and J by 3 bases, with 19 bases of the junction left unmatched. The length of the CDR3 is 20 residues. The data were taken from a study of T cells in Graves' hyperthyroidism and ophthalmopathy. Study-level findings and limits: Ophthalmopathy was separated from stable hyperthyroidism by a 13 V-J model.

Investigators excluded patients with uncontrolled infection, other autoimmune disease, pregnancy or lactation. Cells are PBMCs isolated from roughly 9.2 ml of fresh blood. Regions amplified from RNA transcripts were the TCR beta CDR3 regions. With the HTBI primer set, the TCR CDR3 went through a first round of RT-PCR. TCRdb re-analysed the multiplex PCR reads in MiXCR, keeping a single row per CDR3 protein. The sample contains about 610,000 distinct CDR3 sequences, roughly 15% of which appear only once. Sequencing input: blood. The receptor comes from a woman between 35 and 50 years old with Graves' ophthalmopathy. The chain couples TRBV13 to TRBJ2-4; TRBD2 matches 10 bases. The CDR3, as DNA: TGTGCCAGCAGCCTCCCCGCTAGCGGGAGTCTACCTCGCGTCAAAAACATTCAGTACTTC. It codes for CASSLPASGSLPRVKNIQYF.